A selection of T cell receptor beta chains follows, all from one sample in a study of blood T cell repertoires in COVID-19. Clones were sequenced by immunoSEQ multiplex PCR, and TCRdb holds only the in-frame ones, with some missing. The table lists roughly 320,000 clones, over 75% of them singletons, with just over 7% in the top ten. Sequencing was carried out using peripheral blood. The receptors here all came from a human donor in a cohort sampled during active COVID-19. CDR3s include the opening cysteine and the closing phenylalanine or tryptophan. Fields, in order: CDR3 protein, CDR3 DNA, D gene, clone size, V gene, J gene. A D gene is named only where the DNA matches it firmly. The size entry is marked missing in some rows and otherwise reads once, few, many or a size class.

CDR3: CATSDWPSGVQETQYF
DNA: TGTGCCACCAGTGATTGGCCATCAGGCGTCCAAGAGACCCAGTACTTC
D: .
size: .
V: TRBV24-1
J: TRBJ2-5

CDR3: CASSGTGGDGYEQYF
DNA: TGTGCCAGCAGTGGAACAGGGGGCGATGGGTACGAGCAGTACTTC
D: TRBD1
size: .
V: TRBV2
J: TRBJ2-7

CDR3: CASRRQGDNYGYTF
DNA: TGTGCCAGCCGAAGACAGGGGGATAACTATGGCTACACCTTC
D: TRBD1
size: .
V: TRBV27
J: TRBJ1-2

CDR3: CASSPNFYSQETQYF
DNA: TGTGCCAGCAGTCCCAACTTCTACAGTCAAGAGACCCAGTACTTC
D: .
size: .
V: TRBV5-4
J: TRBJ2-5

CDR3: CSATDSYGYTF
DNA: TGCAGTGCCACGGACAGCTATGGCTACACCTTC
D: .
size: .
V: TRBV20-1
J: TRBJ1-2

CDR3: CATSKRNTGELFF
DNA: TGTGCCACCAGCAAGAGGAACACCGGGGAGCTGTTTTTT
D: .
size: .
V: TRBV15
J: TRBJ2-2

CDR3: CASSKVGLVSGANVLTF
DNA: TGTGCCAGCAGCAAAGTGGGGCTCGTTTCTGGGGCCAACGTCCTGACTTTC
D: .
size: .
V: TRBV9
J: TRBJ2-6

CDR3: CASSLQSNTEAFF
DNA: TGTGCCAGCAGCTTACAGTCAAACACTGAAGCTTTCTTT
D: .
size: .
V: TRBV11-2
J: TRBJ1-1

CDR3: CASTRLAGAQETQYF
DNA: TGTGCCAGCACGAGACTAGCGGGGGCCCAAGAGACCCAGTACTTC
D: TRBD2
size: .
V: TRBV2
J: TRBJ2-5

CDR3: CASSLVGQRAHKSSYEQYF
DNA: TGTGCCAGCAGCTTAGTGGGCCAGAGAGCACACAAAAGCTCCTACGAGCAGTACTTC
D: .
size: .
V: TRBV7-9
J: TRBJ2-7

CDR3: CASSLRGDTIYF
DNA: TGCGCCAGCAGCTTGCGGGGGGACACCATATATTTT
D: .
size: .
V: TRBV5-1
J: TRBJ1-3

CDR3: CASSSPGVVTSSSYNEQFF
DNA: TGCGCCAGCAGCTCTCCCGGGGTTGTGACTTCGAGCTCCTACAATGAGCAGTTCTTC
D: .
size: .
V: TRBV5-1
J: TRBJ2-1

CDR3: CAARSGGPYEQYF
DNA: TGTGCCGCCCGGTCGGGGGGGCCCTACGAGCAGTACTTC
D: TRBD2
size: .
V: TRBV28
J: TRBJ2-7

CDR3: CASSLSGAGGTDTQYF
DNA: TGCGCCAGCAGCTTGAGTGGAGCGGGGGGGACAGATACGCAGTATTTT
D: TRBD2
size: once
V: TRBV5-1
J: TRBJ2-3

CDR3: CASSYRGPYNEQFF
DNA: TGTGCCAGCAGTTACAGGGGGCCCTACAATGAGCAGTTCTTC
D: TRBD1
size: once
V: TRBV6-5
J: TRBJ2-1

CDR3: CASRSLDGGADTQYF
DNA: TGTGCCAGCAGGTCGTTAGACGGGGGGGCCGATACGCAGTATTTT
D: TRBD2
size: .
V: TRBV9
J: TRBJ2-3

CDR3: CASSRTGFTEAFF
DNA: TGCGCCAGCAGTCGTACAGGGTTTACTGAAGCTTTCTTT
D: .
size: .
V: TRBV4-1
J: TRBJ1-1

CDR3: CASSRQGRRGSPLHF
DNA: TGTGCCAGCAGCCGACAGGGAAGGCGAGGATCACCCCTCCACTTT
D: TRBD1
size: few
V: TRBV7-3
J: TRBJ1-6

CDR3: CASSLGQSETQYF
DNA: TGTGCCAGCAGTTTGGGCCAATCCGAGACCCAGTACTTC
D: .
size: .
V: TRBV12-3/TRBV12-4
J: TRBJ2-5

CDR3: CARSLSRAEAFF
DNA: TGTGCCAGAAGCTTGAGCAGGGCAGAAGCTTTCTTT
D: .
size: .
V: TRBV5-3
J: TRBJ1-1

CDR3: CASSGTGGVNQPQHF
DNA: TGTGCCAGCAGTGGAACTGGGGGGGTCAATCAGCCCCAGCATTTT
D: .
size: once
V: TRBV25-1
J: TRBJ1-5

CDR3: CSARTGDTIYF
DNA: TGCAGTGCCCGGACAGGCGACACCATATATTTT
D: TRBD1
size: once
V: TRBV20-1
J: TRBJ1-3

CDR3: CASSSSDEQFF
DNA: TGTGCCAGCAGCTCCTCGGATGAGCAGTTCTTC
D: .
size: .
V: TRBV5-6
J: TRBJ2-1

CDR3: CASREPGQGAKYEQYF
DNA: TGTGCCAGCAGGGAGCCGGGACAGGGGGCGAAGTACGAGCAGTACTTC
D: TRBD1
size: .
V: TRBV6-6
J: TRBJ2-7

CDR3: CASRSQGISLGGYTF
DNA: TGTGCCAGCAGGTCACAGGGGATCAGTCTCGGTGGCTACACCTTC
D: TRBD1
size: .
V: TRBV7-9
J: TRBJ1-2

CDR3: CASSLPGTRGNEQFF
DNA: TGCGCCAGCAGCCTGCCTGGGACTAGAGGAAATGAGCAGTTCTTC
D: TRBD2
size: .
V: TRBV5-1
J: TRBJ2-1

CDR3: CATRGGRGNTIYF
DNA: TGTGCCACGAGGGGGGGCAGGGGAAACACCATATATTTT
D: .
size: .
V: TRBV7-8
J: TRBJ1-3

CDR3: CASSPGQGANTEAFF
DNA: TGCGCCAGCAGCCCGGGACAGGGTGCGAACACTGAAGCTTTCTTT
D: TRBD1
size: .
V: TRBV5-1
J: TRBJ1-1

CDR3: CASSFTGQGGEQYF
DNA: TGTGCCAGCAGTTTTACTGGGCAGGGAGGAGAGCAGTACTTC
D: .
size: once
V: TRBV27
J: TRBJ2-7

CDR3: CASSDLWTSGYNEQFF
DNA: TGTGCCAGCAGTGACCTTTGGACTAGCGGGTACAATGAGCAGTTCTTC
D: TRBD2
size: .
V: TRBV2
J: TRBJ2-1

CDR3: CAWSGTSFGGELFF
DNA: TGTGCCTGGAGTGGGACTAGCTTCGGAGGGGAGCTGTTTTTT
D: TRBD2
size: .
V: TRBV30
J: TRBJ2-2

CDR3: CASSLTGTGDLEAFF
DNA: TGTGCCAGCAGCTTAACCGGGACAGGGGACCTTGAAGCTTTCTTT
D: TRBD1
size: once
V: TRBV7-3
J: TRBJ1-1

CDR3: CASSYSSNPGYTF
DNA: TGTGCCAGCAGTTACTCGAGTAATCCGGGCTACACCTTC
D: .
size: .
V: TRBV6-5
J: TRBJ1-2

CDR3: CASTDGGTGNGYTF
DNA: TGTGCCAGCACCGACGGCGGCACCGGGAATGGCTACACCTTC
D: .
size: .
V: TRBV7-8
J: TRBJ1-2

CDR3: CATSDHGHTGNEQFF
DNA: TGTGCCACCAGTGATCACGGGCACACGGGGAATGAGCAGTTCTTC
D: .
size: .
V: TRBV24-1
J: TRBJ2-1

CDR3: CASSLDRGEQYF
DNA: TGTGCCAGCAGCCTCGACAGGGGCGAGCAGTACTTC
D: TRBD1
size: .
V: TRBV9
J: TRBJ2-7

CDR3: CASSSKQGVRAFF
DNA: TGTGCCAGCAGTTCAAAACAAGGGGTGAGAGCTTTCTTT
D: .
size: once
V: TRBV12-3/TRBV12-4
J: TRBJ1-1

CDR3: CASTSIQNEKLFF
DNA: TGTGCCAGCACGAGTATACAGAATGAAAAACTGTTTTTT
D: .
size: few
V: TRBV28
J: TRBJ1-4

CDR3: CASSLGRQGRQETQYF
DNA: TGTGCCAGCAGCTTAGGGAGACAGGGGCGACAAGAGACCCAGTACTTC
D: TRBD1
size: .
V: TRBV7-6
J: TRBJ2-5

CDR3: CASSAGTENEKLFF
DNA: TGTGCCAGCAGCGCCGGGACAGAAAATGAAAAACTGTTTTTT
D: TRBD1
size: .
V: TRBV9
J: TRBJ1-4

CDR3: CASSYNRGLRQPQHF
DNA: TGTGCCAGCAGTTACAACAGGGGCCTCCGACAGCCCCAGCATTTT
D: TRBD1
size: .
V: TRBV6-2/TRBV6-3
J: TRBJ1-5

CDR3: CASSPRPKAAYEQYF
DNA: TGTGCCAGCTCACCCCGACCCAAGGCGGCCTACGAGCAGTACTTC
D: .
size: .
V: TRBV18
J: TRBJ2-7

CDR3: CASRSSGTGFSAYGYTF
DNA: TGTGCCAGTAGGTCTTCCGGGACAGGGTTCTCGGCCTATGGCTACACCTTC
D: TRBD1
size: .
V: TRBV19
J: TRBJ1-2

CDR3: CASSLVQENTEAFF
DNA: TGTGCCAGCAGCTTGGTACAGGAGAACACTGAAGCTTTCTTT
D: .
size: .
V: TRBV5-6
J: TRBJ1-1

CDR3: CASSFLPGTNTGELFF
DNA: TGTGCCAGCAGCTTTCTTCCCGGGACGAACACCGGGGAGCTGTTTTTT
D: .
size: .
V: TRBV7-3
J: TRBJ2-2

CDR3: CASSHSGTSDEKLFF
DNA: TGCGCCAGCAGCCACTCCGGGACTTCGGATGAAAAACTGTTTTTT
D: .
size: .
V: TRBV4-1
J: TRBJ1-4

CDR3: CSVGAGDGGYTF
DNA: TGCAGCGTCGGGGCAGGGGATGGTGGCTACACCTTC
D: .
size: once
V: TRBV29-1
J: TRBJ1-2

CDR3: CASSERGGDPGYEQYF
DNA: TGTGCCAGCAGTGAAAGGGGGGGGGACCCAGGCTACGAGCAGTACTTC
D: .
size: .
V: TRBV6-1
J: TRBJ2-7